This TCR beta chain appears in the sequencing data of a study of blood T cell repertoires in COVID-19 (TCRdb year 2020). Regarding the complete study: The collaborator samples originated in the United States, Italy and Spain and spanned the acute and convalescent phases of COVID-19. The prospective study material was composed of cDNA or gDNA derived from T cells, B-cell-depleted T cells, or PBMCs. The dataset comprised deeply sampled blood TCRbeta repertoires from subjects exposed to, actively infected with, or recovered from COVID-19. A freely available public database, intended as a resource for researchers studying the immune response to SARS-CoV-2, is where the repertoires were released. Samples were obtained from the ongoing ImmuneRACE study (first 160 participants) and from 1,200 or so subjects provided by 6 global collaborators. Sample metadata almost always included a de-identified subject ID, COVID-19 status, age in years and sex. Where available, HLA class I and class II types were taken from metadata supplied by the sample provider and were not determined by assay-based typing.

From cysteine to phenylalanine, the CDR3 is 15 amino acids long. Just the 45-base CDR3 DNA is kept, in frame starting at base 1. Trimming removed 2 bases from V and 7 bases from J; the gene matches leave 11 bases unexplained. The germline V gene sets CDR1 to MNHEY and CDR2 to SVGEGT. Here is what the overall study found, with its caveats: How much clinical and demographic metadata was included differed by source and by participant, and the metadata was provided uncurated.

Concerning this clone: Its antigen is unknown. No much larger clone exists at a distance of one base, and base qualities are not known.

Whole blood was collected in K2EDTA tubes by collaborating institutions according to the institutions' own protocols. Collaborator samples were shipped for TCRbeta analysis as frozen whole blood, isolated PBMCs, or DNA extracted from either sample type. TCRbeta CDR3 regions were amplified from genomic DNA using the immunoSEQ Assay, a bias-controlled multiplex PCR. The original pipeline was this. The number of nucleated cells in each sample was estimated from the amplification of reference gene primers within the assay. To quantify the absolute abundance of each unique TCRbeta CDR3 rearrangement, sequence reads were collapsed and filtered. For each sample, productive Simpson clonality was calculated as the square root of Simpson's diversity index across productive rearrangements. TCRdb provides this immuneACCESS table in a form limited to in-frame rearrangements. Some clones are lacking; in checked studies, under half of them reflect an unresolved V gene, and why the rest are absent is not known. The V and J calls and the clone size are those of that table, but D and trimming were determined from the DNA. The sample records 350,000 to 450,000 clones, 85% of which are singletons. The ten most abundant clones make up 3% to 4% of the sample.

This TCR derives from a woman younger than 30 with acute or convalescent COVID-19. Material for sequencing was peripheral blood. The sequence is built from TRBV6-2 or TRBV6-3 and TRBJ2-7, with 7 central nucleotides matching TRBD1. CDR3 loop: CASSYRDRERDEQYF. Here is the DNA: TGTGCCAGCAGTTACCGCGACAGGGAACGTGATGAGCAGTACTTC.